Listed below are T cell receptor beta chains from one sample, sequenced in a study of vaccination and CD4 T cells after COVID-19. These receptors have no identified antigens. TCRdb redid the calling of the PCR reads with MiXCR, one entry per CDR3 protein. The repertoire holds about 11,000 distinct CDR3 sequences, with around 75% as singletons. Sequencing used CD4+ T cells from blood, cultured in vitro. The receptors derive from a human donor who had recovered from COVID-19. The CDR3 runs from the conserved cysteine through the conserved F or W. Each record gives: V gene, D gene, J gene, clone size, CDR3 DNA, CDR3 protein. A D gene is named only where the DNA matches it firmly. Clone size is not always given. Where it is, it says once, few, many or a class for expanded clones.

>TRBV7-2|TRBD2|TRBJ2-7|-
TGTGCCAGCAGTCAGAGGCTTGCTAGCGGGAGTTGGTACGAGCAGTACTTC
CASSQRLASGSWYEQYF
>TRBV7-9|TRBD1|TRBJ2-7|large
TGTGCCAGCAGCGGCCGGGGACAGGGGGTCGAGCAGTACTTC
CASSGRGQGVEQYF
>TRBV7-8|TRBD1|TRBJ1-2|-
TGTGCCAGCAGCTTTGCCGGGACAGGGAACTATGGCTACACCTTC
CASSFAGTGNYGYTF
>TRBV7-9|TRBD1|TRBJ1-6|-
TGTGCCAGCAGCCTCAGTGGGACAGGGGTTTCACCCCTCCACTTT
CASSLSGTGVSPLHF
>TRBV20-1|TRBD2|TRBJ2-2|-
TGCAGTGCAGGACTAGCGGATAACACCGGGGAGCTGTTTTTT
CSAGLADNTGELFF
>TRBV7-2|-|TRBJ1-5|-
TGTGCCAGCAGCTTAGGGGGAGGGTCTAGCAATCAGCCCCAGCATTTT
CASSLGGGSSNQPQHF
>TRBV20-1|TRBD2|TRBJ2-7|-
TGCAGTGCTAGAGTAACTGCGGGAGGATCCTACGAGCAGTACTTC
CSARVTAGGSYEQYF
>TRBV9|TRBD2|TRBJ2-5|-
TGTGCCAGCAGCCTAAGTGCTAGCGGGAGTGAGACCCAGTACTTC
CASSLSASGSETQYF
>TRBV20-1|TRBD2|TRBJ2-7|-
TGCAGTGCTAGACCCAGCGGGAGGGCCCCCTACGAGCAGTACTTC
CSARPSGRAPYEQYF
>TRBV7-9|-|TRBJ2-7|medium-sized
TGTGCCAGCAGCTTACAAAGGGGGTACGAGCAGTACTTC
CASSLQRGYEQYF
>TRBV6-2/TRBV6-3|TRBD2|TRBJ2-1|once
TGTGCCAGCAGCCCGGGACTAGCGGGAGTCGGTGAGCAGTTCTTC
CASSPGLAGVGEQFF
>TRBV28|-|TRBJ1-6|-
TGTGCCAGCAGTTGGGCGGGACTGGGAAATTCACCCCTCCACTTT
CASSWAGLGNSPLHF
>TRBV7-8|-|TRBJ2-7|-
TGTGCCAGCAGCTTACGGCGGGACTTCCCCCACGAGCAGTACTTC
CASSLRRDFPHEQYF
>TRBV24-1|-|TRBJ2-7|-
TGTGCCACCGGGACCGGTAACTCCTACGAGCAGTACTTC
CATGTGNSYEQYF
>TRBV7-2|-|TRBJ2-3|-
TGTGCCAGCAGCTTAGCCCTCCTCAGCTCCGGCCCAGATACGCAGTATTTT
CASSLALLSSGPDTQYF
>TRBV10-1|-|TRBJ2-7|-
TGCGCCAGCATCCCACTCGGGACCACGAGCTCCTACGAGCAGTACTTC
CASIPLGTTSSYEQYF
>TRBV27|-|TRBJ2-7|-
TGTGCCAGCAGTTTAATATACGAGCAGTACTTC
CASSLIYEQYF
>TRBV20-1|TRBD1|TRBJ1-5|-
TGCAGTGCCTTCGACAGGGAGGATCAGCCCCAGCATTTT
CSAFDREDQPQHF
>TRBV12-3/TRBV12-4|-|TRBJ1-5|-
TGTGCCAGCACCCACCGGGGGGGTCAGCCCCAGCATTTT
CASTHRGGQPQHF
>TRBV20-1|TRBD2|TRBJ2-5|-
TGCAGTGCTAGTGGTCTAGCGGGAGCTCTGGAGACCCAGTACTTC
CSASGLAGALETQYF
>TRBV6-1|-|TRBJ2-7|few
TGTGCCAGCAGGCGAGTGGAGGCAGGCGCCTACGAGCAGTACTTC
CASRRVEAGAYEQYF
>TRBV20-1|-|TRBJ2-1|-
TGCAGTGCTCCTCCGGGAAACAATGAGCAGTTCTTC
CSAPPGNNEQFF
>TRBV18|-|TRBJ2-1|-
TGTGCCAGCTCACCACGGGCGGGGAACAATGAGCAGTTCTTC
CASSPRAGNNEQFF
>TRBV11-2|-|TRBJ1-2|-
TGTGCCAGCAGCGGGGGACCAGCTAACTATGGCTACACCTTC
CASSGGPANYGYTF
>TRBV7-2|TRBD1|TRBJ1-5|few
TGTGCCAGCAGCTCACAGCCAGGGGGGGTTCGGGGTCAGCCCCAGCATTTT
CASSSQPGGVRGQPQHF
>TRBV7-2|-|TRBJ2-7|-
TGTGCCAGCAGCTTCCTCGGCAGCCCGTCCTACGAGCAGTACTTC
CASSFLGSPSYEQYF
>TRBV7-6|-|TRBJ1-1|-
TGTGCCAGCAGCTTAGCGCGGGGGGAAGTAGGGACTGAAGCTTTCTTT
CASSLARGEVGTEAFF
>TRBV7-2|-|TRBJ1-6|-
TGTGCCAGCAGCCCCGGTTGGGGCAAAGGTTCACCCCTCCACTTT
CASSPGWGKGSPLHF
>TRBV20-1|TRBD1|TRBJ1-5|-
TGCAGTGAGCAACAGGGGGCGGGTCAGCCCCAGCATTTT
CSEQQGAGQPQHF
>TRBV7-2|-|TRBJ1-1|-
TGTGCCAGCAGCTTAGGTTACAGGGCTGAAGCTTTCTTT
CASSLGYRAEAFF
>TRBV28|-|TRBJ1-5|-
TGTGCCAGCAGTTTAAAGGGGCAGATTAGCAATCAGCCCCAGCATTTT
CASSLKGQISNQPQHF
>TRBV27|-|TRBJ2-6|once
TGTGCCAGCAGTCCGACCTATTCCTACTCTGGGGCCAACGTCCTGACTTTC
CASSPTYSYSGANVLTF
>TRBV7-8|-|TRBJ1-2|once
TGTGCCAGCAGCCAGGCGGGGGACTATGGCTACACCTTC
CASSQAGDYGYTF
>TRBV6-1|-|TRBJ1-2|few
TGTGCCAGCAGTACCACAGGGCTCTATGGCTACACCTTC
CASSTTGLYGYTF
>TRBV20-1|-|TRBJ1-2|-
TGCAGTGCTAGCCCCTCAGCCAGGCAGGGCTACACCTTC
CSASPSARQGYTF
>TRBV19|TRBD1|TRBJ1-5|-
TGTGCCAGCCGGGACAGGGTTAATCAGCCCCAGCATTTT
CASRDRVNQPQHF
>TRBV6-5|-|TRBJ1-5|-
TGTGCCAGCAGTTACTCGATAATGGGGCAGGTGGGGCGGCCCCAGCATTTT
CASSYSIMGQVGRPQHF
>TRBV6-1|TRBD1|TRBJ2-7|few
TGTGCCAGCAGACGGGACAGCTACGAGCAGTACTTC
CASRRDSYEQYF
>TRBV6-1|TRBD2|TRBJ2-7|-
TGTGCCAGCAGTACGGGACTAGCACCTTACGAGCAGTACTTC
CASSTGLAPYEQYF
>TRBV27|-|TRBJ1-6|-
TGTGCCAGCGGCTTTAGGGAGGGTTCACCCCTCCACTTT
CASGFREGSPLHF
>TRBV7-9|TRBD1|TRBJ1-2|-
TGTGCCAGCAGCTCTGGACAGGGAATAGATGGCTACACCTTC
CASSSGQGIDGYTF
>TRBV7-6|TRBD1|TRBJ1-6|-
TGTGCCAGCAGCCCTCAGGCGCGCGGGACAGCCAACCTCCACTTT
CASSPQARGTANLHF
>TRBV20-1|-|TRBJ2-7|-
TGCAGTGCTCATGACAGATACGAGCAGTACTTC
CSAHDRYEQYF
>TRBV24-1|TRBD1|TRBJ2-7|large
TGTGCCACCAGTGATCCCCGGGACAGATCCTACGAGCAGTACTTC
CATSDPRDRSYEQYF
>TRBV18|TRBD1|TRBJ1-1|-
TGTGCCAGCTCGTATCACGGAGGACAGGAGAACACTGAAGCTTTCTTT
CASSYHGGQENTEAFF
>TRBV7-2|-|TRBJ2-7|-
TGTGCCAGCAGCTTAGCCACCTACGAGCAGTACTTC
CASSLATYEQYF
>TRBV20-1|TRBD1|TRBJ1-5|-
TGCAGTGCTAGAGATTTGGACAGGGGCTTTCTCCCCAATCAGCCCCAGCATTTT
CSARDLDRGFLPNQPQHF
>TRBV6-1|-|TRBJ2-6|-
TGTGCCAGCCGACAAGGGGGCTCTGGGGCCAACGTCCTGACTTTC
CASRQGGSGANVLTF
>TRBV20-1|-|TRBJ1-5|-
TGCAGTGCTAGAAAGCAGGGGAATCAGCCCCAGCATTTT
CSARKQGNQPQHF
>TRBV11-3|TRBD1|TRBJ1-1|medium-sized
TGTGCCAGCAGCGCCCAGGGGGGTGAAGCTTTCTTT
CASSAQGGEAFF
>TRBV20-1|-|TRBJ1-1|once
TGCAGTGCCCAACAGGCCTCACCGAACACTGAAGCTTTCTTT
CSAQQASPNTEAFF
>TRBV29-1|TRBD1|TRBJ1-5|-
TGCAGCGTTGGGGGGACAGGGTCAGACAATCAGCCCCAGCATTTT
CSVGGTGSDNQPQHF